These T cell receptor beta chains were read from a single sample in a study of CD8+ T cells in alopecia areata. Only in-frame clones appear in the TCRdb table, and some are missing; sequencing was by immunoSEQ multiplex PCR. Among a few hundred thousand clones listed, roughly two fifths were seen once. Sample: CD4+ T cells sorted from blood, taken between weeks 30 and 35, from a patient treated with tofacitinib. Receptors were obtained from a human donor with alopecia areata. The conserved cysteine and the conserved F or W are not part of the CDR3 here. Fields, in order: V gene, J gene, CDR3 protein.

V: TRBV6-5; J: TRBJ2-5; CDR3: ASSYWGQRQETQY
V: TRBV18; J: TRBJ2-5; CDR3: ASSREGEQY
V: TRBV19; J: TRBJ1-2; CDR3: ASSPPAQGTNYGYT
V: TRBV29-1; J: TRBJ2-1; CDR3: SVATSGSYNEQF
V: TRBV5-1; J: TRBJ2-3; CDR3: ASTDVTGSADTQY
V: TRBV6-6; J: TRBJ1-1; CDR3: ASSRRAETEAF
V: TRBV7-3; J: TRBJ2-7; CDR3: ASSPLGTPEQY
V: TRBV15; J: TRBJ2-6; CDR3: ATSRDWAGAGSGANVLT
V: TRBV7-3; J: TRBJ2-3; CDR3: ASSSGPPGDTQY
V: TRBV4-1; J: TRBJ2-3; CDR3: ASSLVGVGDTQY
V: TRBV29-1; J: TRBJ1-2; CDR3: SVTPGNPYGYT
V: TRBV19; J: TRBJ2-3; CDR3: ASSGTSGRTDTQY
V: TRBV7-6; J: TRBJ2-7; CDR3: ASSRGTGGLYEQY
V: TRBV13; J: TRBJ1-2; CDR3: ASSPRQVGGNYGYT
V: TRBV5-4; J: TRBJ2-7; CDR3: ASSENVAGANEQY
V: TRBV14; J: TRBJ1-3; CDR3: ASSQDHTGNTIY
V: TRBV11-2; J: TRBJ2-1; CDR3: ASSPLAGRGNEQF
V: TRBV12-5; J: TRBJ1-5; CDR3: ASGPGSNQPQH
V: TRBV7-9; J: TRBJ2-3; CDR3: ASSLATSTDTQY
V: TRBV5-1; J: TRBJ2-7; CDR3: ASSSGQGYEQY
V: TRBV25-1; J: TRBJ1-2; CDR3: ASSESGRGWSGYT
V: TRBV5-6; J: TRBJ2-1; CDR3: ASSLTRLGSYNEQF
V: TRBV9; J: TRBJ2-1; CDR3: ASSVVSGGNEQF
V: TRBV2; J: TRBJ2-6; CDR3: ASREQEAGANVLT
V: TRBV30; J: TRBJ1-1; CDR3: AWSGDLMNTEAF
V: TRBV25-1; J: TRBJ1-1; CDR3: ASSEFGGVEAF
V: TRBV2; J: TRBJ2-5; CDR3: ASSSQGTNQETQY
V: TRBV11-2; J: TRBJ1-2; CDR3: ASSLAVGDYGYT
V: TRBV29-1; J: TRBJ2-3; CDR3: SVLVLGDTQY
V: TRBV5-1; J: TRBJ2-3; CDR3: ASSLAGVQGADTQY
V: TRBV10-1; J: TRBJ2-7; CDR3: ASSADRARNEQY
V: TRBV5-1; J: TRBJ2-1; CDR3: ASSLAIYNEQF
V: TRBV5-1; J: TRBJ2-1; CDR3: ASRPSGSESPYNEQF
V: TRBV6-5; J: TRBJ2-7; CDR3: ASSYARGSSYEQY
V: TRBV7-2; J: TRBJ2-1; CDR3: ASSLRGRGLVNEQF
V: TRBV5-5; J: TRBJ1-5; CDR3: ASRLGSGSGQPQH
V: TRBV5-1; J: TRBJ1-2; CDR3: ASSLNPWDYGYT
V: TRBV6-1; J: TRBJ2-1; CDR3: ASSGGGSLHEQF
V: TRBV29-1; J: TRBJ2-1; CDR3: SVANLTSGDYNEQF
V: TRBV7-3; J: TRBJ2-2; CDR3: ASSLTTTGELF
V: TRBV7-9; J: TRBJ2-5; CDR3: ASSPSGTSPETQY
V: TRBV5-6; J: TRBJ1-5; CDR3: ASSPKTGTEPQH
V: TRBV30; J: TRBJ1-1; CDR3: AWSLDSNTEAF
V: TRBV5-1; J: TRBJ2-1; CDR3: ASSTDGVDEQF